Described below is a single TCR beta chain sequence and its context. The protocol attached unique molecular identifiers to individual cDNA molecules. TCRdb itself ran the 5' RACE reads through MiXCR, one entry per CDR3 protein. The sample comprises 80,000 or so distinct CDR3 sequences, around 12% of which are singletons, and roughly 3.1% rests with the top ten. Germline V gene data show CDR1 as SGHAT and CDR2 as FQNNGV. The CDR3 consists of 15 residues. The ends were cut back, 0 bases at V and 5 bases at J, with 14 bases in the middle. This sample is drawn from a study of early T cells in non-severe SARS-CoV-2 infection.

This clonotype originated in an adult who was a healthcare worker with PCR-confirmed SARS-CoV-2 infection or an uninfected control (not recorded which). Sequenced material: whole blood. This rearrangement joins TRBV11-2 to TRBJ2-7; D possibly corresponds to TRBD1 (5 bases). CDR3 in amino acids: CASSLDPTGMHEQYF. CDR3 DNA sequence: TGTGCCAGCAGCTTAGATCCCACAGGAATGCACGAGCAGTACTTC.